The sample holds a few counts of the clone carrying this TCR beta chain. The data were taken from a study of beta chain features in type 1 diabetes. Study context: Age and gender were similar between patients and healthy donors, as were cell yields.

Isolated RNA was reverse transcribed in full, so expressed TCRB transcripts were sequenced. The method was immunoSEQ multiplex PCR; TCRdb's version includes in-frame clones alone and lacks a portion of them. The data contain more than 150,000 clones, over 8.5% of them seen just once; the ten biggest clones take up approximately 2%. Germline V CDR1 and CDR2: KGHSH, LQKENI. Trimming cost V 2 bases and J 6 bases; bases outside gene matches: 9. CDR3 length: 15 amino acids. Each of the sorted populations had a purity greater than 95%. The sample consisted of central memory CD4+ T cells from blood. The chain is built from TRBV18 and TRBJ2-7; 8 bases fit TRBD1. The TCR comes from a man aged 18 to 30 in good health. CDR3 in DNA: TGTGCCAGCTCACCAGGGGCATTAACAGGGGGCGAGCAGTACTTC. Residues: CASSPGALTGGEQYF. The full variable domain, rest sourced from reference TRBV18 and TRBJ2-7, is NAGVMQNPRHLVRRRGQEARLRCSPMKGHSHVYWYRQLPEEGLKFMVYLQKENIIDESGMPKERFSAEFPKEGPSILRIQQVVRGDSAAYFCASSPGALTGGEQYFGPGTRLTVT.